Each of the 12 T cell receptor beta chains below was sequenced from the same sample in a study of blood T cell repertoires in COVID-19. Data came from immunoSEQ multiplex PCR; TCRdb stores just in-frame clones and leaves some out. The sample lists fewer than 200,000 clones; roughly 87% were seen once. Sample: peripheral blood. The receptors stem from a woman aged 45-60 years with acute or convalescent COVID-19.

The table lists this clone with a count of one. This sequence joins TRBV5-1 and TRBJ2-1, with D perhaps TRBD2 (6 bases). CDR3 length: 16 residues. V lost 2 bases and J 1 base, leaving 13 bases between the germline ends. Germline values: CDR1 SGHRS, CDR2 YFSETQ. The CDR3 here is CASSFGGAQSYNEQFF. In DNA form, the CDR3 reads TGCGCCAGCAGCTTTGGCGGGGCCCAATCCTACAATGAGCAGTTCTTC.

The V and J genes are TRBV18 and TRBJ2-7, with 7 bases aligning to TRBD2. This CDR3 has 14 residues. Looked up from germline, CDR1 is KGHSH and CDR2 is LQKENI. Unmatched junction bases numbered 11, after V lost 6 bases and J lost 6 bases. CDR3 loop: CASSAGTTWLEQYF. Here the CDR3 DNA reads TGTGCCAGCTCGGCCGGGACTACCTGGCTCGAGCAGTACTTC.

This clone appeared a single time. The rearrangement links TRBV7-3 to TRBJ1-1, with D possibly TRBD1 on 5 matching bases. Germline values: CDR1 SGHTA, CDR2 FQGTGA. The V end was cut by 3 bases, the J end by 4 bases, with 12 bases between. CDR3 length: 14 residues. The chain's CDR3 is CASSLGGKGTEAFF. In DNA, the CDR3 is TGTGCCAGCAGCTTGGGGGGTAAGGGCACTGAAGCTTTCTTT.

The chain employs TRBV4-3 and TRBJ1-6; tentative D call: TRBD1 (5 bases). This CDR3 comprises 16 residues. V lost 0 bases and J lost 7, with 13 bases in between. Germline V gene sequence: CDR1 LGHNA, CDR2 YSLEER. The CDR3 reads CASSQDNAGNNSPLHF. DNA for the CDR3: TGCGCCAGCAGCCAAGATAATGCAGGGAACAATTCACCCCTCCACTTT.

This chain links TRBV19 with TRBJ1-2; TRBD1 agrees at 8 bases. J gave up 7 bases and V 6 bases, and 13 bases lay outside the gene matches. The CDR3 loop spans 15 amino acids. Germline CDR1 reads LNHDA; CDR2 reads SQIVND (reference sequence). The CDR3 DNA follows: TGTGCCAGTAGACCCCGGACAGGGACGTTTCGTGGCTACACCTTC. This gives the protein CASRPRTGTFRGYTF.

The chain links TRBV7-2 to TRBJ2-7, with D uncertain. CDR3 size: 13 residues. V was trimmed by 1 base and J by 7 bases, leaving 11 bases between them. Germline V gene sequence: CDR1 SGHTA, CDR2 FQGNSA. The DNA of the CDR3 is TGTGCCAGCAGCTTAGATAGACTCCGAGAGCAGTACTTC. Translated, it gives CASSLDRLREQYF.

The chain is built from TRBV13 and TRBJ2-7; D possibly corresponds to TRBD1 (8 bases). CDR1 is PRHDT, CDR2 FYEKMQ, per germline (reference sequence). The CDR3 is 15 residues long. Trimming shortened V by 8 bases and J by 7 bases, and 24 bases separated the two germline ends. The CDR3 DNA reads as TGTGCCAGCGGACAGGGAGGGACCGGCGATCGTGAGCAGTACTTC. Translation: CASGQGGTGDREQYF.

CDR3 sequence (DNA): TGTGCCATCAGTGAGTCGAGACTAGCGGGCTACGAGCAGTACTTC. This encodes CAISESRLAGYEQYF. This chain uses TRBV10-3 with TRBJ2-7; 10 bases match TRBD2. CDR1 ENHRY and CDR2 SYGVKD come from the germline V gene. This CDR3 is 15 amino acids long. V lost 0 bases to trimming and J lost 3 bases; unmatched junction nucleotides: 2.

The V and J genes are TRBV4-3 and TRBJ2-1; maybe TRBD2 (6 bases). CDR3 length equals 18 residues. Trimming left V 0 bases short and J 8 bases short, with 23 bases between. Germline CDR1 LGHNA, CDR2 YSLEER. CDR3: CASSQEHTGLRGWDEQFF. The CDR3 bases are TGCGCCAGCAGCCAAGAGCACACGGGACTCCGGGGCTGGGATGAGCAGTTCTTC.

This clone was counted once. The CDR3 DNA is TGTGCCACCAGTGATTTCGGGACAGGGGAATCGGGCTACACCTTC. This encodes CATSDFGTGESGYTF. This chain links TRBV24-1 with TRBJ1-2, with 10 bases matching TRBD1. There are 15 residues in the CDR3. Trimming took 1 base from V and 8 from J; bases not matched to a gene: 6. Germline lookup yields CDR1 KGHDR and CDR2 SFDVKD.

The genes are TRBV6-5 and TRBJ2-7, with D uncertain. V lost 6 bases, J lost 2 bases, and 8 bases lay in between. The CDR3 runs to 12 residues. From germline, CDR1 is MNHEY and CDR2 SVGAGI. CDR3 loop: CASSSSPYEQYF. As DNA, the CDR3 is TGTGCCAGCAGCTCCTCTCCCTACGAGCAGTACTTC.

The V call is TRBV9, the J call TRBJ1-5; 7 nucleotides agree with TRBD1. The germline V gene encodes CDR1 SGDLS and CDR2 YYNGEE. The trim removed 0 bases at V and 2 bases at J, leaving 2 bases unmatched. The CDR3 extends over 15 amino acids. The CDR3 nucleotides are TGTGCCAGCAGCGTAGGACAGGGTCGCAATCAGCCCCAGCATTTT. It is translated as CASSVGQGRNQPQHF.